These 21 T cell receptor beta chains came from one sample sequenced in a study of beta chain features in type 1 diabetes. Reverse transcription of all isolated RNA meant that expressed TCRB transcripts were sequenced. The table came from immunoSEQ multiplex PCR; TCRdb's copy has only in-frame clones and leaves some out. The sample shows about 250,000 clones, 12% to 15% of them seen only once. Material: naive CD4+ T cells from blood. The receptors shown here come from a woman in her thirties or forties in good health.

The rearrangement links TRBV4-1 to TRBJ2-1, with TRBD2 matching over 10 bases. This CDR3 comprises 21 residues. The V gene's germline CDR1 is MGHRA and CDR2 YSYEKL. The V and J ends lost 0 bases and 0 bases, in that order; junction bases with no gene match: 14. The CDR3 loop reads CASSQEDLASGGANSYNEQFF. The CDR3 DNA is TGCGCCAGCAGCCAAGAGGATCTCGCCAGCGGGGGGGCCAACTCCTACAATGAGCAGTTCTTC.

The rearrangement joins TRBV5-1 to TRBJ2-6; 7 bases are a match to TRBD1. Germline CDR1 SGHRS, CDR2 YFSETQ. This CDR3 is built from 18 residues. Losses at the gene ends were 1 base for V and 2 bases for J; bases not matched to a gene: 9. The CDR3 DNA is TGCGCCAGCAGCTTGTTGGGGACAGCCTCGCCTGGGGCCAACGTCCTGACTTTC. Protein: CASSLLGTASPGANVLTF.

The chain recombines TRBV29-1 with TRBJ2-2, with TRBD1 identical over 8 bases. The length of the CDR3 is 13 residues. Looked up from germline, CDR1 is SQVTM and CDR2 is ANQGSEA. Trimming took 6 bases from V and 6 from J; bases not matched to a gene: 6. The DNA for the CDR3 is TGCAGCGTCGCGGACAGGGTGGCCGGGGAGCTGTTTTTT. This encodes CSVADRVAGELFF.

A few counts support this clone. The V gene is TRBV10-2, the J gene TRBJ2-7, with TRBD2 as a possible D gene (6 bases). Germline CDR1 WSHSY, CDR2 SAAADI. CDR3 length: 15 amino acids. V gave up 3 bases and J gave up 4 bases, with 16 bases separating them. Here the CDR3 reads CASSEFGTPKYEQYF. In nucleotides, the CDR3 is TGCGCCAGCAGTGAATTCGGGACTCCGAAATACGAGCAGTACTTC.

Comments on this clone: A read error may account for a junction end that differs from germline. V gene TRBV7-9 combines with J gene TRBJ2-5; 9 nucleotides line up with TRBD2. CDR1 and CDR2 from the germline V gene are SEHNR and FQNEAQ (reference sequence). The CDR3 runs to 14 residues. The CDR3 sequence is CASSLAGTQETQYF. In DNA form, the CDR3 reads TGTGCCAGCAGCCTAGCGGGGACACAAGAGACCCAGTACTTC.

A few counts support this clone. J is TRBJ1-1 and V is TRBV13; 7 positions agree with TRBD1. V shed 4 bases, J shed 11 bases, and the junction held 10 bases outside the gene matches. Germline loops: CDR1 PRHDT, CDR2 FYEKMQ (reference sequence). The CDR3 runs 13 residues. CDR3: CASSSRSDRVAFF. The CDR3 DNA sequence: TGTGCCAGCAGCTCCCGCTCCGACAGGGTTGCTTTCTTT.

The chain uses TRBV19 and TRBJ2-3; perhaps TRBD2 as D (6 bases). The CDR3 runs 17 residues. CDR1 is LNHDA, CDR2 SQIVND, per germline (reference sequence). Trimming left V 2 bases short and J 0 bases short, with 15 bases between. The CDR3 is CASSIRGGRGSTDTQYF. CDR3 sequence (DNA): TGTGCCAGTAGTATACGGGGCGGGCGGGGAAGCACAGATACGCAGTATTTT.

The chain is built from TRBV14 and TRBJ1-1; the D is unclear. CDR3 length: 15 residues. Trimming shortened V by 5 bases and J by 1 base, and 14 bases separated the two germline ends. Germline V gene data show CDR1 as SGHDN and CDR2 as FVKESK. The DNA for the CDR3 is TGTGCCAGCAGCTTCTCCGTGGTTAGGAACACTGAAGCTTTCTTT. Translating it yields CASSFSVVRNTEAFF.

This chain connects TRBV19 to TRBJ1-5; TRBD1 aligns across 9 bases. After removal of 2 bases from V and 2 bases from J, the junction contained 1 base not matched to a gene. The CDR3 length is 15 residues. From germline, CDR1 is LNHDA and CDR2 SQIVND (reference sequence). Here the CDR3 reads CASSIRTGGNQPQHF. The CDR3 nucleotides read TGTGCCAGTAGTATAAGGACAGGGGGCAATCAGCCCCAGCATTTT.

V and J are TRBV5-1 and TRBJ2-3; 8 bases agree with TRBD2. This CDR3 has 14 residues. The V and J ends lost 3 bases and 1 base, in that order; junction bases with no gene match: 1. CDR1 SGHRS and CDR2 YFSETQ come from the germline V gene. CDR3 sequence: CASSYSGGTDTQYF. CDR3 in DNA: TGCGCCAGCAGCTATAGCGGGGGCACAGATACGCAGTATTTT.

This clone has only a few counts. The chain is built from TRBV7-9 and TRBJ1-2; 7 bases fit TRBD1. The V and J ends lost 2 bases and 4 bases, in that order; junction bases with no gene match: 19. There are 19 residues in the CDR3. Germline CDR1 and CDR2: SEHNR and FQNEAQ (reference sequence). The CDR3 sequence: CASSLKSSRGTDNAYGYTF. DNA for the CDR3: TGTGCCAGCAGCTTAAAATCCAGCAGAGGGACAGACAATGCCTATGGCTACACCTTC.

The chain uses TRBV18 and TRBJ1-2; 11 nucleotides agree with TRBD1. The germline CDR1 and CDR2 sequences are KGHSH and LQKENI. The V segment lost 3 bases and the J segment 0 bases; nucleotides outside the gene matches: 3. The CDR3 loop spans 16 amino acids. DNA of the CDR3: TGTGCCAGCTCACCTCCGGGACAGGGGGCTAACTATGGCTACACCTTC. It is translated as CASSPPGQGANYGYTF.

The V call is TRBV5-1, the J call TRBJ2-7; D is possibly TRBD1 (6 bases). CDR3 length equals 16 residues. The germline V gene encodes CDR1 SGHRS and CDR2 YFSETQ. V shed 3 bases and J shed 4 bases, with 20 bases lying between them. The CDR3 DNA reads TGCGCCAGCAGCTCTACCGGGACAAGTCATACTTACGAGCAGTACTTC. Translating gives CASSSTGTSHTYEQYF.

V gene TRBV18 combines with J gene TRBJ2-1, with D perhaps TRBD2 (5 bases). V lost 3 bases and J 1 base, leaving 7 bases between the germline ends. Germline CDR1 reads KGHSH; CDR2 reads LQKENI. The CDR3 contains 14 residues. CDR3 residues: CASSPAGSYNEQFF. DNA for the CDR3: TGTGCCAGCTCACCCGCGGGTTCCTACAATGAGCAGTTCTTC. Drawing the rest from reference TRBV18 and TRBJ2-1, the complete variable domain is NAGVMQNPRHLVRRRGQEARLRCSPMKGHSHVYWYRQLPEEGLKFMVYLQKENIIDESGMPKERFSAEFPKEGPSILRIQQVVRGDSAAYFCASSPAGSYNEQFFGPGTRLTVL.

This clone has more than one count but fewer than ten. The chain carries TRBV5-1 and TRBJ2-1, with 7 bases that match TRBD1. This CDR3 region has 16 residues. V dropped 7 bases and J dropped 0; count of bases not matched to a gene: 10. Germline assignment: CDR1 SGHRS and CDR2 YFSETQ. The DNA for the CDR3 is TGCGCCAGCCGTACGAGAGGGGACAGCTCCTACAATGAGCAGTTCTTC. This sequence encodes CASRTRGDSSYNEQFF.

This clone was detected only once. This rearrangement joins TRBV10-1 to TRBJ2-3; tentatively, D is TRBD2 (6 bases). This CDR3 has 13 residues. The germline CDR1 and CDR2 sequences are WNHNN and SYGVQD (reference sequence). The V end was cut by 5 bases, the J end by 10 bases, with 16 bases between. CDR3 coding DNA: TGCGCCAGCAGTCGGGACCGGGACTGGTCGCAGTATTTT. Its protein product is CASSRDRDWSQYF.

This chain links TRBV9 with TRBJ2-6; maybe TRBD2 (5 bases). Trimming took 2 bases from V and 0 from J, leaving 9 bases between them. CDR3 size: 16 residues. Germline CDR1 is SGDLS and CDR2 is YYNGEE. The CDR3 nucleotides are TGTGCCAGCAGCGTGGGCGGGCTCTCTGGGGCCAACGTCCTGACTTTC. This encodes CASSVGGLSGANVLTF.

The CDR3 loop is CSALLLNGQFF. In DNA, the CDR3 is TGCAGCGCCCTCCTCCTCAACGGGCAGTTCTTC. The chain is built from TRBV29-1 and TRBJ2-1; unclear D gene. From germline, CDR1 is SQVTM and CDR2 ANQGSEA. V dropped 7 bases and J dropped 12 bases, with 16 bases sitting between them. This CDR3 comprises 11 residues.

CDR3 bases: TGTGCTAGTGGTTTGGTAGGGGGAAGTCTGTTATATTTGGCCAACGTCCTGACTTTC. Residues: CASGLVGGSLLYLANVLTF. The gene calls are TRBV12-5 and TRBJ2-6; D perhaps matches TRBD1 (6 bases). Trimming left V 0 bases short and J 6 bases short, with 21 bases between. The CDR3 has 19 amino acids. The germline CDR1 and CDR2 sequences are LGHNT and FRNRAP.

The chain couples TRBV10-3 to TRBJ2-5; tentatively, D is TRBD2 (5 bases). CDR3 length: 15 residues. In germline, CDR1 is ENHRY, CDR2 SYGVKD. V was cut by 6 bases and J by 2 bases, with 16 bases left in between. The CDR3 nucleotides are TGTGCCATCAGCGATCCGGTCCGGACTCAAGAGACCCAGTACTTC. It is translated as CAISDPVRTQETQYF.

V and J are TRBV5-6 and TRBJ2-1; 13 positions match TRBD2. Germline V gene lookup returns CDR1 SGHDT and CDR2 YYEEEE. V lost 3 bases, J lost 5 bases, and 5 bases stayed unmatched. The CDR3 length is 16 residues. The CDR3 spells CASSYGTSGTDNEQFF. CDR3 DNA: TGTGCCAGCAGCTACGGGACTAGCGGGACTGACAATGAGCAGTTCTTC. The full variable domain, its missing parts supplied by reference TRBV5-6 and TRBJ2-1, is DAGVTQSPTHLIKTRGQQVTLRCSPKSGHDTVSWYQQALGQGPQFIFQYYEEEERQRGNFPDRFSGHQFPNYSSELNVNALLLGDSALYLCASSYGTSGTDNEQFFGPGTRLTVL.